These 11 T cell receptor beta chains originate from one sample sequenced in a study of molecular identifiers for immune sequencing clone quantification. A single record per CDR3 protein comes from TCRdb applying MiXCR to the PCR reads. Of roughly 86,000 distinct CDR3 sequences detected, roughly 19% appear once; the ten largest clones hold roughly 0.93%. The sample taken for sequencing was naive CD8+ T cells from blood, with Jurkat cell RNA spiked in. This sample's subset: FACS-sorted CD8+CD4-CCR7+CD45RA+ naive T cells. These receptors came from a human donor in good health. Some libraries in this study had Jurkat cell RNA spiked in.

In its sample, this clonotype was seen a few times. Here the CDR3 reads CASLLARSYNEQFF. CDR3 DNA: TGTGCCAGCCTTCTAGCGAGGTCATACAATGAGCAGTTCTTC. V usage is TRBV6-2 or TRBV6-3 and J usage is TRBJ2-1; D perhaps matches TRBD2 (6 bases). Germline values: CDR1 MNHEY, CDR2 SVGEGT. V lost 8 bases to trimming and J lost 4 bases, with 15 bases between them. CDR3 length: 14 residues.

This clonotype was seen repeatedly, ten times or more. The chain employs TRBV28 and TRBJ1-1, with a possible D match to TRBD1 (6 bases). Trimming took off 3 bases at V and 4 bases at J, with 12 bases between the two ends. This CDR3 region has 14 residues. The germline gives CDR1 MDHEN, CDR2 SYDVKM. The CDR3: CASSFRGTLTEAFF. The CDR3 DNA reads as TGTGCCAGCAGTTTCAGGGGCACCCTCACTGAAGCTTTCTTT.

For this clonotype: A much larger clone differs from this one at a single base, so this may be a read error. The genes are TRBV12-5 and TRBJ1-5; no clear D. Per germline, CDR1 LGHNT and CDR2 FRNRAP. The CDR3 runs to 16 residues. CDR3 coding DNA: TGTGCTAGTGGTTTGGTACCGGGGTATAGCAATCAGCCCCAGCGTTTT. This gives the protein CASGLVPGYSNQPQRF.

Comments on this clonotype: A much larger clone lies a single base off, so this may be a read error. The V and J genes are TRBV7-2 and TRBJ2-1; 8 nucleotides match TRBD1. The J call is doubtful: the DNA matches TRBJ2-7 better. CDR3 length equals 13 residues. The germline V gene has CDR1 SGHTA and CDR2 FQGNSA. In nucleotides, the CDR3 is TGTGCCAGCAGCCCGACAGGGGAGAATGAGCAGTACTTC. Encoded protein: CASSPTGENEQYF.

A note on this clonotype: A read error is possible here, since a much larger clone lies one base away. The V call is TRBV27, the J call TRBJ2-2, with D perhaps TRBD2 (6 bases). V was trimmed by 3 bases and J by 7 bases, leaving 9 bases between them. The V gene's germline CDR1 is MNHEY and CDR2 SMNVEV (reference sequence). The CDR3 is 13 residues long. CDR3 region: CASSFSGDGELFF. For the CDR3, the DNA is TGTGCCAGCAGTTTTTCGGGGGACGGGGAGCTGTTTTTT.

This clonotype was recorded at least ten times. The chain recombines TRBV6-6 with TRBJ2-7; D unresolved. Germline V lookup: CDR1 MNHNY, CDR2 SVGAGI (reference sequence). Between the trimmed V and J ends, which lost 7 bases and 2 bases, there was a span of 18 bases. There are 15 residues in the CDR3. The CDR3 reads CASILSPASTYEQYF. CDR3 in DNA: TGTGCCAGCATTTTGAGTCCAGCGTCCACCTACGAGCAGTACTTC.

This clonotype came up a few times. The CDR3 spells CASSVPPGLAGFASTDTQYF. DNA for the CDR3: TGTGCCAGTAGTGTCCCTCCGGGACTAGCGGGTTTCGCTAGCACAGATACGCAGTATTTT. The rearrangement uses TRBV19 and TRBJ2-3, with 12 bases matching TRBD2. CDR3 length: 20 residues. Germline V gene sequence: CDR1 LNHDA, CDR2 SQIVND (reference sequence). The trim removed 5 bases at V and 0 bases at J, leaving 15 bases unmatched. Based on the CDR3 plus reference TRBV19 and TRBJ2-3, the full variable domain is DGGITQSPKYLFRKEGQNVTLSCEQNLNHDAMYWYRQDPGQGLRLIYYSQIVNDFQKGDIAEGYSVSREKKESFPLTVTSAQKNPTAFYLCASSVPPGLAGFASTDTQYFGPGTRLTVL.

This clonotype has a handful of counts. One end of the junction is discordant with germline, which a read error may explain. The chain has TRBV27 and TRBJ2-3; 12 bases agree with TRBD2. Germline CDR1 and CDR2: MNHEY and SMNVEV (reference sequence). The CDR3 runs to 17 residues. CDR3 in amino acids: CASSEVLAGGPADTRYF. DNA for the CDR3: TGTGCCAGCAGCGAAGTTCTAGCGGGAGGGCCCGCAGATACGCGGTATTTT.

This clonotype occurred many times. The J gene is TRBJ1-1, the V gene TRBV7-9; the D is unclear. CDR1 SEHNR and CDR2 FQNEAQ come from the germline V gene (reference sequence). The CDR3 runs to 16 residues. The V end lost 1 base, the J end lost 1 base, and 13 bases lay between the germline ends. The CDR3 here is CASSLGAGLENTEAFF. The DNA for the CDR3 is TGTGCCAGCAGCTTAGGGGCAGGCCTCGAGAACACTGAAGCTTTCTTT.

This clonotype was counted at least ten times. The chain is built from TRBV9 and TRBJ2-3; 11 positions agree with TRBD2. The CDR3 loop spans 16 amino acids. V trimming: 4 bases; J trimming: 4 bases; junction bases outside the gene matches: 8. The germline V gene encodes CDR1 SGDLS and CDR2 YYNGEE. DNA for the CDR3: TGTGCCAGCAGCCACCCGCCTAGCGGGGGGTCAGATACGCAGTATTTT. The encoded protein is CASSHPPSGGSDTQYF.

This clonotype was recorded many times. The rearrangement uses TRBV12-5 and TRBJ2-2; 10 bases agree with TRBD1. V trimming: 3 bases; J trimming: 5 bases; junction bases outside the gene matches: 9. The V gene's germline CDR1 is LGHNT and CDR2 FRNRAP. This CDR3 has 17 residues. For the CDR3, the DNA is TGTGCTAGTGGTTTTCTTACCGGGACAGGGGAGACCGGGGAGCTGTTTTTT. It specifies CASGFLTGTGETGELFF.